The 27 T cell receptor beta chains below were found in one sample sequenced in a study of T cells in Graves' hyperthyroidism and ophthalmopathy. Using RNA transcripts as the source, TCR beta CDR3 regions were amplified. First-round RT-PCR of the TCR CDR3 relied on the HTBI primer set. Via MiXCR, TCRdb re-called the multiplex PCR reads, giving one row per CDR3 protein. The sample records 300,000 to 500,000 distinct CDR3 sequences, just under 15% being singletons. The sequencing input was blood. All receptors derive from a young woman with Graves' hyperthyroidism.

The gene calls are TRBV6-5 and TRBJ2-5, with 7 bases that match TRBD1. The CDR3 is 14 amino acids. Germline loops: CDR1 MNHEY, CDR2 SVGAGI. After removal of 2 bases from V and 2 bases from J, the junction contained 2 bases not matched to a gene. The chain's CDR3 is CASSYRGQQETQYF. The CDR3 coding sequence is TGTGCCAGCAGTTACCGGGGACAGCAAGAGACCCAGTACTTC.

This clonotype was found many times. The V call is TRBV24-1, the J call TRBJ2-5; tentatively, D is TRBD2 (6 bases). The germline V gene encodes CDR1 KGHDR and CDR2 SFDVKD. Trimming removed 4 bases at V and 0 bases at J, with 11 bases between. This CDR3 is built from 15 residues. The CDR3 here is CATSDPGGDQETQYF. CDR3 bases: TGTGCCACCAGTGACCCAGGAGGGGACCAAGAGACCCAGTACTTC.

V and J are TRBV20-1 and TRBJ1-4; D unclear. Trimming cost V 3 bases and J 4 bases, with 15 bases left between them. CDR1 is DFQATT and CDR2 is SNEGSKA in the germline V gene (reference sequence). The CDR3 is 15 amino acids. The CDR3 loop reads CSASRRTADNEKLFF. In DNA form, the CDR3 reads TGCAGTGCTAGCCGAAGGACCGCGGATAATGAAAAACTGTTTTTT.

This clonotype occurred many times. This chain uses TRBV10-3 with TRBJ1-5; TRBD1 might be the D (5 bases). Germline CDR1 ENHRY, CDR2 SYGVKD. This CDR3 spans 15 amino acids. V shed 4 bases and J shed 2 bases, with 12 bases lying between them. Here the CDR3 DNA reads TGTGCCATCAGTGTGGGCAGGGAAGGCAATCAGCCCCAGCATTTT. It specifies CAISVGREGNQPQHF.

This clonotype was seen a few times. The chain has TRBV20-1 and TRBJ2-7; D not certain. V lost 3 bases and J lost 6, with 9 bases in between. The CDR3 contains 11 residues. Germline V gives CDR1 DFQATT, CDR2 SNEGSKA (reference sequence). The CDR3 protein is CSASILGEQYF. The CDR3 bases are TGCAGTGCTAGCATCCTAGGCGAGCAGTACTTC.

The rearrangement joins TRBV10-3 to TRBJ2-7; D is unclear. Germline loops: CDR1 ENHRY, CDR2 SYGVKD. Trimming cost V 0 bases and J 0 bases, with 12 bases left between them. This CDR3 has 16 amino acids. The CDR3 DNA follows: TGTGCCATCAGTGAGTCGGGTCCAGGTAACTCCTACGAGCAGTACTTC. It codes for CAISESGPGNSYEQYF.

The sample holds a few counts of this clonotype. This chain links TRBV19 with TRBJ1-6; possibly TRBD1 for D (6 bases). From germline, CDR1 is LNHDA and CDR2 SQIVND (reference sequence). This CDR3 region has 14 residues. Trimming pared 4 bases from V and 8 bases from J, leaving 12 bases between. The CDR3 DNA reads TGTGCCAGTAGTACAACAGGGAGGCATTCACCCCTCCACTTT. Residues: CASSTTGRHSPLHF.

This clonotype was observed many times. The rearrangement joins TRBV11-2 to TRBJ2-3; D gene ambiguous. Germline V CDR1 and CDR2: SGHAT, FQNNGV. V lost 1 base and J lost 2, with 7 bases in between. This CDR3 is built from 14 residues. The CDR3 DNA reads TGTGCCAGCAGCTTAGGGCAGGACACAGATACGCAGTATTTT. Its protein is CASSLGQDTDTQYF.

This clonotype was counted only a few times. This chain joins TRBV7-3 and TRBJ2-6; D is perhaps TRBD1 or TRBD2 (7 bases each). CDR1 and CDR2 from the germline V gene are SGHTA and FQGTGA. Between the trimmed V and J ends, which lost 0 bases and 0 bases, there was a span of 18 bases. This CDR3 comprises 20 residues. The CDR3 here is CASSLTQAGQRSSGANVLTF. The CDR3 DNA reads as TGTGCCAGCAGCTTAACCCAAGCGGGACAGAGGAGCTCTGGGGCCAACGTCCTGACTTTC.

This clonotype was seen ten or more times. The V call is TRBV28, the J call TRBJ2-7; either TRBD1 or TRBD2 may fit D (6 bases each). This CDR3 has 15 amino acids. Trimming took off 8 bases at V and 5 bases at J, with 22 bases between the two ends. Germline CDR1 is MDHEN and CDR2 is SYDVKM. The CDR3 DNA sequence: TGTGCCAGCCTCCAAGTTAGGGGGGCCCCTCACGAGCAGTACTTC. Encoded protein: CASLQVRGAPHEQYF.

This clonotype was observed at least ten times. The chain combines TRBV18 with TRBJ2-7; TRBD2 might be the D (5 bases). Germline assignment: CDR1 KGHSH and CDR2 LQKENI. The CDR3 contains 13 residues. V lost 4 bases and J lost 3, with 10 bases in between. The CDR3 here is CASSQSAVYEQYF. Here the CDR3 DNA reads TGTGCCAGCTCACAGTCAGCGGTCTACGAGCAGTACTTC.

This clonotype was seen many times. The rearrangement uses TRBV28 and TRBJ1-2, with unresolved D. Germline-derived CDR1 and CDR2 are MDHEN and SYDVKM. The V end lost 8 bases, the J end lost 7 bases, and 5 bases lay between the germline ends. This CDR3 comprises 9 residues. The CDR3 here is CASGSGYTF. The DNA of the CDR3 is TGTGCCAGCGGGTCTGGCTACACCTTC.

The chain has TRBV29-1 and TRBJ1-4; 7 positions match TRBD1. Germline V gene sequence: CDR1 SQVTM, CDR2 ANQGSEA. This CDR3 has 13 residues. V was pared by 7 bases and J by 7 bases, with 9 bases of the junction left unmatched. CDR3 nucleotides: TGCAGCGCCGGAACAGGGGCCGGTGAAAAACTGTTTTTT. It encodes CSAGTGAGEKLFF. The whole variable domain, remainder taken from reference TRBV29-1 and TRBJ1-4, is SAVISQKPSRDICQRGTSLTIQCQVDSQVTMMFWYRQQPGQSLTLIATANQGSEATYESGFVIDKFPISRPNLTFSTLTVSNMSPEDSSIYLCSAGTGAGEKLFFGSGTQLSVL.

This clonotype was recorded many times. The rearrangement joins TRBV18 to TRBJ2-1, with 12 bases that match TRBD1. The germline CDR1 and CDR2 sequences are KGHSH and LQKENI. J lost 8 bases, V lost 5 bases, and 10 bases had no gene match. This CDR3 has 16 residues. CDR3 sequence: CASSGTGGASVDEQFF. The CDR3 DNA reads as TGTGCCAGCTCAGGGACAGGGGGCGCGTCGGTCGATGAGCAGTTCTTC.

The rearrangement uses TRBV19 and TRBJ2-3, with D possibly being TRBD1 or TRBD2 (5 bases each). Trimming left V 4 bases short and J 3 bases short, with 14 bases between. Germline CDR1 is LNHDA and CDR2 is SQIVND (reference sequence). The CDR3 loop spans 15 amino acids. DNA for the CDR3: TGTGCCAGTAGTACCTCAGGGAGTAGGACAGATACGCAGTATTTT. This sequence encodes CASSTSGSRTDTQYF.

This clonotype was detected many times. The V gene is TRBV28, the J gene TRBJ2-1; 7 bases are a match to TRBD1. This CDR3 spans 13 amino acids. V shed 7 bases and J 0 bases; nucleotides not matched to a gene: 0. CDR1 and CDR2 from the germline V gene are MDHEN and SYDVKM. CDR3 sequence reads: CASTGGSYNEQFF. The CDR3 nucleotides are TGTGCCAGCACAGGGGGCTCCTACAATGAGCAGTTCTTC.

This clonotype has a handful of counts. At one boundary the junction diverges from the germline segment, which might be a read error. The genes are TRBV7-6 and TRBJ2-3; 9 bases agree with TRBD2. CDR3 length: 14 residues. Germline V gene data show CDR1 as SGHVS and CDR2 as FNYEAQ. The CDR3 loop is CASSLAGVKDTQYF. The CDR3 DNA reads TGTGCCAGCAGTTTAGCGGGAGTTAAAGATACGCAGTATTTT.

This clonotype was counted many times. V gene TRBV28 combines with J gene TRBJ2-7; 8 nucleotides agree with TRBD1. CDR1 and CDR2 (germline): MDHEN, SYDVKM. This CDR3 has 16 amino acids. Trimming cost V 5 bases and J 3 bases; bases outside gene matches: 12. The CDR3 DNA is TGTGCCAGCAGTGACCCCCGGGACAGGCTAGGCTACGAGCAGTACTTC. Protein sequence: CASSDPRDRLGYEQYF.

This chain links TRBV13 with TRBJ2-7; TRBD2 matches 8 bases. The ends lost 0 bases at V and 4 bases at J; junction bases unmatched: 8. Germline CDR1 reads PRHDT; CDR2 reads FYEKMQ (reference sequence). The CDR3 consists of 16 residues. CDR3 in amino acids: CASSLGGRAFRYEQYF. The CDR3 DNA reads TGTGCCAGCAGCTTAGGCGGGAGGGCTTTTCGTTACGAGCAGTACTTC.

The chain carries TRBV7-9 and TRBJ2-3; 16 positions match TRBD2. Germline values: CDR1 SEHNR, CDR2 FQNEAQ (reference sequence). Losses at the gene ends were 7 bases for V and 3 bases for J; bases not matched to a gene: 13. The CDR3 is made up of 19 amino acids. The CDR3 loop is CASTLSGTSGRAATDTQYF. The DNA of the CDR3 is TGTGCCAGCACCCTAAGCGGGACTAGCGGGAGGGCCGCGACAGATACGCAGTATTTT. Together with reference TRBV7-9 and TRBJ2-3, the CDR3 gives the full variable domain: DTGVSQNPRHKITKRGQNVTFRCDPISEHNRLYWYRQTLGQGPEFLTYFQNEAQLEKSRLLSDRFSAERPKGSFSTLEIQRTEQGDSAMYLCASTLSGTSGRAATDTQYFGPGTRLTVL.

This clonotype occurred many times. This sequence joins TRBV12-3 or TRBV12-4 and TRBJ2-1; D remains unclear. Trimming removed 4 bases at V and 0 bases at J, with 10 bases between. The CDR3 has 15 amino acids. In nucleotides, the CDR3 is TGTGCCAGCAGTTCTCGGGTACGCTCCTACAATGAGCAGTTCTTC. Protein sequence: CASSSRVRSYNEQFF.

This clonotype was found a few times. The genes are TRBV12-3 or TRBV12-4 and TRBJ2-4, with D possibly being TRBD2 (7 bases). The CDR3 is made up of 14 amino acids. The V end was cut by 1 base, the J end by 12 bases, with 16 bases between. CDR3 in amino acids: CASSLGGRGHDQYF. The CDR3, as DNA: TGTGCCAGCAGTTTAGGAGGGCGGGGGCATGATCAGTACTTC.

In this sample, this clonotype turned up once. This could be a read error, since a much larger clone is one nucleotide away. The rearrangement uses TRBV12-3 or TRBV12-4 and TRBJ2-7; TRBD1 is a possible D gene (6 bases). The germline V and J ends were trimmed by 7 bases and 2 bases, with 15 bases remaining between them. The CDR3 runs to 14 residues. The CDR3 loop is CASNLGTFPYEQYF. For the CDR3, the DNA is TGTGCCAGCAATCTTGGGACATTCCCCTACGAGCAGTACTTC.

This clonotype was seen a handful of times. CDR3 coding DNA: TGTGCCAGCAGCTTGAATGCAGGGGCCAACACCGGGGAGCTGTTTTTT. This codes for CASSLNAGANTGELFF. J is TRBJ2-2 and V is TRBV7-7; a weak D match, TRBD1 (6 bases). V shed 3 bases and J shed 2 bases, with 13 bases lying between them. Germline assignment: CDR1 SSHAT and CDR2 FNYEAQ (reference sequence). The CDR3 has 16 residues.

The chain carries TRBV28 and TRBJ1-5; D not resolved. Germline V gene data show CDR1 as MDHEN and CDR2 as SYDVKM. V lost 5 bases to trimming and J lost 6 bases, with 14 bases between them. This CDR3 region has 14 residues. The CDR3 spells CASSGGNWVQPQHF. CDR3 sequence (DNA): TGTGCCAGCAGTGGAGGGAATTGGGTTCAGCCCCAGCATTTT.

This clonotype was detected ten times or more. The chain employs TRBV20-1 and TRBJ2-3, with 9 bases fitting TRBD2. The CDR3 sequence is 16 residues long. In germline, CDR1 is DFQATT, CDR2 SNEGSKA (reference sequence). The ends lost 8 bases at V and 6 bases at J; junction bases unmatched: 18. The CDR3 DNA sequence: TGCAGTCACCCCCAACCGTTAGCGGGAGATGGCGATACGCAGTATTTT. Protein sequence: CSHPQPLAGDGDTQYF.

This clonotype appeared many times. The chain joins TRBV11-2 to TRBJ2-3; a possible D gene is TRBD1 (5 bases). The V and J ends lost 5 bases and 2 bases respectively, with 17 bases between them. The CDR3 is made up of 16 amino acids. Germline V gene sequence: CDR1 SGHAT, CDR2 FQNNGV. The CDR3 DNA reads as TGTGCCAGCAGCCAAGAGGCCGGACAACCCACAGATACGCAGTATTTT. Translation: CASSQEAGQPTDTQYF.